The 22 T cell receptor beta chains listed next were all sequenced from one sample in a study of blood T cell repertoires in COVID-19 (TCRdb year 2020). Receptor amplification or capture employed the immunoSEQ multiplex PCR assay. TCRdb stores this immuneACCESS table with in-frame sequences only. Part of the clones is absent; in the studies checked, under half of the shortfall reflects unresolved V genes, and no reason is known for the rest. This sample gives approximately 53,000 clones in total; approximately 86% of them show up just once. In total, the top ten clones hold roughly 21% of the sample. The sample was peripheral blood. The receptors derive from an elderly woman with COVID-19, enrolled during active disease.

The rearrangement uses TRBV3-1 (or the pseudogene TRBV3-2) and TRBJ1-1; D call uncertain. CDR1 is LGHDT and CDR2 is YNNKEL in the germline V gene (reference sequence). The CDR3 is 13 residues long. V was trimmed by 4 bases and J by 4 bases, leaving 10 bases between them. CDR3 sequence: CASSPTIFTEAFF. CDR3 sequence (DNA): TGTGCCAGCAGCCCGACAATATTCACTGAAGCTTTCTTT.

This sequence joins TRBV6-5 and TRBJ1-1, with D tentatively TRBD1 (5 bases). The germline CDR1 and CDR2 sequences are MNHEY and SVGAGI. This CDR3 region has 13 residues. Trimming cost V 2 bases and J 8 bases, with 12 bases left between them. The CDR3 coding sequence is TGTGCCAGCAGTTACCCGCGGGACGGGGAAGCTTTCTTT. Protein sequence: CASSYPRDGEAFF.

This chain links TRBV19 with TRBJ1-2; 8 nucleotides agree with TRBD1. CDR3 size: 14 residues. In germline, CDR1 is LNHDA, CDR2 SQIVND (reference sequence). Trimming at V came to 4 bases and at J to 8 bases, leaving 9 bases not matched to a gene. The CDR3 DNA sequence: TGTGCCAGTAGTACCGGCAGGACAGGGAACGGCTACACCTTC. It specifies CASSTGRTGNGYTF. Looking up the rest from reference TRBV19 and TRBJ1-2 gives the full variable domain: DGGITQSPKYLFRKEGQNVTLSCEQNLNHDAMYWYRQDPGQGLRLIYYSQIVNDFQKGDIAEGYSVSREKKESFPLTVTSAQKNPTAFYLCASSTGRTGNGYTFGSGTRLTVV.

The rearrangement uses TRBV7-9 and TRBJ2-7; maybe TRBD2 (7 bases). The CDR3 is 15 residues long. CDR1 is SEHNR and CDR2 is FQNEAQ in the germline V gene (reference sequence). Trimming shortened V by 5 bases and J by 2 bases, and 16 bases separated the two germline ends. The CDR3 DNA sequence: TGTGCCAGCAGCGGGGGGGACAAGAGAGCCTACGAGCAGTACTTC. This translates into CASSGGDKRAYEQYF.

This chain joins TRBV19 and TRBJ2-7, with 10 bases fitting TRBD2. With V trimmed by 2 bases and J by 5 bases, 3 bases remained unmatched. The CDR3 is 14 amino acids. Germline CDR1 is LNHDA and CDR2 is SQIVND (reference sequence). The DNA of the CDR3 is TGTGCCAGTAGTATAATAGCGGGGGGCAACGAGCAGTACTTC. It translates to CASSIIAGGNEQYF.

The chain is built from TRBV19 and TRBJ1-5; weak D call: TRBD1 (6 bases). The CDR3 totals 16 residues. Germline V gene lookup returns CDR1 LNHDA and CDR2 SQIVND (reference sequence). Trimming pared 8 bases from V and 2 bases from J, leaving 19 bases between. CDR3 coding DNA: TGTGCCAGTGGACACAGGGAGACCGCGCGCAATCAGCCCCAGCATTTT. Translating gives CASGHRETARNQPQHF. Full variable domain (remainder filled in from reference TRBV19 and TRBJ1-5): DGGITQSPKYLFRKEGQNVTLSCEQNLNHDAMYWYRQDPGQGLRLIYYSQIVNDFQKGDIAEGYSVSREKKESFPLTVTSAQKNPTAFYLCASGHRETARNQPQHFGDGTRLSIL.

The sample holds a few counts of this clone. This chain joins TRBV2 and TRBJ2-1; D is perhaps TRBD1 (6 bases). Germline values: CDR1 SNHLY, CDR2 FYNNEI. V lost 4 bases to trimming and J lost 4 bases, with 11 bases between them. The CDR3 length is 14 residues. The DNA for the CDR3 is TGTGCCAGCAGTGTTACAGGGAGTTACAATGAGCAGTTCTTC. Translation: CASSVTGSYNEQFF.

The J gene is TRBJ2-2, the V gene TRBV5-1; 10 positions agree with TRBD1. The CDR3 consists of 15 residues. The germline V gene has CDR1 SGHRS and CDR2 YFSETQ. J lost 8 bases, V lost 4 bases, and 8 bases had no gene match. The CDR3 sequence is CASSRTGGGGGELFF. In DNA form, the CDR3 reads TGCGCCAGCAGCAGGACAGGGGGAGGAGGAGGGGAGCTGTTTTTT. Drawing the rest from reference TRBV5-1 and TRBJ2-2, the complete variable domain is KAGVTQTPRYLIKTRGQQVTLSCSPISGHRSVSWYQQTPGQGLQFLFEYFSETQRNKGNFPGRFSGRQFSNSRSEMNVSTLELGDSALYLCASSRTGGGGGELFFGEGSRLTVL.

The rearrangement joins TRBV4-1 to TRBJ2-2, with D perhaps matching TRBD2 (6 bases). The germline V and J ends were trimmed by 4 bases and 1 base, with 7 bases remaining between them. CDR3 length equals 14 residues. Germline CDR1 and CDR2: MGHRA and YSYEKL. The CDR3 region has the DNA TGCGCCAGCAGCCGGGGACTGAACACCGGGGAGCTGTTTTTT. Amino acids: CASSRGLNTGELFF.

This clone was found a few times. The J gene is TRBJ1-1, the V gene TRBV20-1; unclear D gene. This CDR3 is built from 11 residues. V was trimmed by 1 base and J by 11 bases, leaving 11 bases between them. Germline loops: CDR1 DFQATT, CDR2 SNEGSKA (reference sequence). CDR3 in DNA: TGCAGTGCTAGAGTTTTGGGAGGTGCTTTCTTT. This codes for CSARVLGGAFF.

The DNA of the CDR3 is TGCGCCAGCAGCCCCCTTGCGGGGGGGAGCTCCTACGAGCAGTACTTC. Translated, it gives CASSPLAGGSSYEQYF. The rearrangement uses TRBV4-1 and TRBJ2-7, with TRBD2 matching over 9 bases. Germline trimming cut 4 bases from V and 0 bases from J; bases unmatched to any gene: 7. Germline assignment: CDR1 MGHRA and CDR2 YSYEKL. The CDR3 is made up of 16 amino acids.

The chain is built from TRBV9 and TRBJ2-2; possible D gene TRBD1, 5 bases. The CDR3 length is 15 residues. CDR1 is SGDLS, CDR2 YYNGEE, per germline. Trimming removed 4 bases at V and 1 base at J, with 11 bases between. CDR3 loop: CASSRTLLNTGELFF. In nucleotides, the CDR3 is TGTGCCAGCAGCCGGACACTACTGAACACCGGGGAGCTGTTTTTT.

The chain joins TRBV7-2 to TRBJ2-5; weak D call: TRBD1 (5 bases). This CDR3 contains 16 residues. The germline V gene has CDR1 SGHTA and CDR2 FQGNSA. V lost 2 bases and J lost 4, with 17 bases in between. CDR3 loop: CASSLRFFGARETQYF. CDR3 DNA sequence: TGTGCCAGCAGCTTAAGGTTCTTTGGGGCTAGAGAGACCCAGTACTTC.

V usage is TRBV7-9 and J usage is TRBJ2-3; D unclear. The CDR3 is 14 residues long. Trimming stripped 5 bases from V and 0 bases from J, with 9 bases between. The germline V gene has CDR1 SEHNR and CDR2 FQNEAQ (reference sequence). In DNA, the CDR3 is TGTGCCAGCAGCCCTTATAGTAGCACAGATACGCAGTATTTT. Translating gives CASSPYSSTDTQYF.

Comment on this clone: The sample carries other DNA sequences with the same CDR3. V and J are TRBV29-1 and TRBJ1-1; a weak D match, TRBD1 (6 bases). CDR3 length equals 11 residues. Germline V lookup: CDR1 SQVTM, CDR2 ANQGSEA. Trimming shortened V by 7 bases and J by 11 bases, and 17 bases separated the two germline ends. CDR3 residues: CSGGTTQAAFF. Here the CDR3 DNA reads TGCAGCGGGGGGACAACCCAGGCTGCTTTCTTT.

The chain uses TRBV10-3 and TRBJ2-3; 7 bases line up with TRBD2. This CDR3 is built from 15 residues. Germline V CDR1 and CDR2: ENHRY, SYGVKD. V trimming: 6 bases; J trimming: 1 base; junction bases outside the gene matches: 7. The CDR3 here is CAIRPGLAGTDTQYF. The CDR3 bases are TGTGCCATCAGACCGGGGCTAGCGGGCACAGATACGCAGTATTTT.

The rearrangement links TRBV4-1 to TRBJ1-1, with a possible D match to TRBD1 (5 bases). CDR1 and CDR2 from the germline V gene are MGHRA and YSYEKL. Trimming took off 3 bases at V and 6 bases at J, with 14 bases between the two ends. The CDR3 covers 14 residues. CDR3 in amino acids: CASSHARTGPEAFF. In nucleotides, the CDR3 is TGCGCCAGCAGCCATGCCCGAACAGGACCTGAAGCTTTCTTT.

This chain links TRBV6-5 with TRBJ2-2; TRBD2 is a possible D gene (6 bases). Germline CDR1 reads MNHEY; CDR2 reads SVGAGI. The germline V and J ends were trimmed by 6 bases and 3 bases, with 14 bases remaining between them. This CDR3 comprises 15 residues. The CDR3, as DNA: TGTGCCAGCAGAAGTGGCGGGGTGGACACCGGGGAGCTGTTTTTT. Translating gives CASRSGGVDTGELFF.

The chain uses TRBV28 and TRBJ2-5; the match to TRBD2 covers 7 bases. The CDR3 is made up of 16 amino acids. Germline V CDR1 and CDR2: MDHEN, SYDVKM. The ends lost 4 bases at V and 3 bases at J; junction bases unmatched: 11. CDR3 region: CASSSRRGLAEETQYF. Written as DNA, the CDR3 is TGTGCCAGCAGTTCCCGTCGGGGTCTAGCGGAAGAGACCCAGTACTTC.

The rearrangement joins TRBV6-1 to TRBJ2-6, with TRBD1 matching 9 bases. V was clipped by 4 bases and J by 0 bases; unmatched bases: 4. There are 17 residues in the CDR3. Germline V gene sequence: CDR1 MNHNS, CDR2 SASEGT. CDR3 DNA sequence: TGTGCCAGCAGTGTTGGGACAGGGACCTCTGGGGCCAACGTCCTGACTTTC. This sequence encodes CASSVGTGTSGANVLTF.

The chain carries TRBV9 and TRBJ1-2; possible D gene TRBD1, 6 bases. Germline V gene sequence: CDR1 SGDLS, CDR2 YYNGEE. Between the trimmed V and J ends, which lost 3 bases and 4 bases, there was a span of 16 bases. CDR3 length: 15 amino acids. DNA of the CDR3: TGTGCCAGCAGCGAGTTACAGGGTCAGGGCTATGGCTACACCTTC. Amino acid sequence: CASSELQGQGYGYTF.

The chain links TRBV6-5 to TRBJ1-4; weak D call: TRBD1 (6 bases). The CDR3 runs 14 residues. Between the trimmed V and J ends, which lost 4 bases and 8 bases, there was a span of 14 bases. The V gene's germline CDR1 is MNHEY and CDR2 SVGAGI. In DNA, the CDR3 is TGTGCCAGCAGTTGGGGGCGCAGGTCGGAAAAACTGTTTTTT. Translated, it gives CASSWGRRSEKLFF.